One and the same sample provided the 6 T cell receptor beta chains below, sequenced in a study of T cells in Graves' hyperthyroidism and ophthalmopathy. RNA transcripts gave rise to amplified TCR beta CDR3 regions. A first-round RT-PCR of the TCR CDR3 used the HTBI primer set. TCRdb analysed the multiplex PCR reads with MiXCR anew, one entry per CDR3 protein. The top ten clones hold 45% to 50% of a sample with some 490,000 distinct CDR3 sequences, 22% of them seen once. The specimen was blood. These receptors were taken from a woman in her 70s with Graves' ophthalmopathy.

This clonotype has only a few counts. This sequence joins TRBV7-2 and TRBJ2-1, with 7 bases fitting TRBD2. There are 17 residues in the CDR3. Losses at the gene ends were 4 bases for V and 7 bases for J; bases not matched to a gene: 16. Germline V gives CDR1 SGHTA, CDR2 FQGNSA. The CDR3: CASSYQVAGEGLNEQFF. CDR3 sequence (DNA): TGTGCCAGCAGCTACCAGGTGGCGGGAGAAGGTTTGAATGAGCAGTTCTTC. Filled out from reference TRBV7-2 and TRBJ2-1, the complete variable domain reads GAGVSQSPSNKVTEKGKDVELRCDPISGHTALYWYRQSLGQGLEFLIYFQGNSAPDKSGLPSDRFSAERTGGSVSTLTIQRTQQEDSAVYLCASSYQVAGEGLNEQFFGPGTRLTVL.

The gene calls are TRBV5-1 and TRBJ1-2, with D possibly TRBD1 on 5 matching bases. Per germline, CDR1 SGHRS and CDR2 YFSETQ. V dropped 1 base and J dropped 3 bases, with 16 bases sitting between them. The CDR3 sequence is 16 residues long. The CDR3 is CASSLSQEGSYYGYTF. In DNA, the CDR3 is TGCGCCAGCAGCTTGTCCCAGGAGGGGAGTTACTATGGCTACACCTTC.

Remarks on this clonotype: This sequence may be a read error, since a much larger clone differs from it by one base. The V gene is TRBV28, the J gene TRBJ1-1; 7 nucleotides agree with TRBD1. This CDR3 region has 15 residues. Per the germline V gene, CDR1 is MDHEN and CDR2 is SYDVKM. The CDR3 bases are TGTGCCAGCAGAGAAGGGGGCCGGGGGAACACTGAAGCTCTCTTT. Encoded protein: CASREGGRGNTEALF.

This clonotype was counted only a few times. This chain uses TRBV6-2 or TRBV6-3 with TRBJ2-1; the D gene is possibly TRBD2 (6 bases). Germline V gene data show CDR1 as MNHEY and CDR2 as SVGEGT. Trimming removed 5 bases at V and 0 bases at J, with 17 bases between. CDR3 length: 17 amino acids. The CDR3 DNA sequence: TGTGCCAGCAGTGCATTCCCGGGACTGGGCTCCTACAATGAGCAGTTCTTC. Translation gives CASSAFPGLGSYNEQFF.

V and J are TRBV24-1 and TRBJ1-4, with 9 bases identical to TRBD1. V lost 4 bases, J lost 8 bases, and 10 bases stayed unmatched. In germline, CDR1 is KGHDR, CDR2 SFDVKD. The CDR3 contains 16 residues. CDR3 region: CATSDRHTTGGEKLFF. As DNA, the CDR3 is TGTGCCACCAGTGACCGCCACACGACAGGGGGAGAAAAACTGTTTTTT.

A single count supports this clonotype. One junction end disagrees with the germline gene, perhaps due to a read error. The chain combines TRBV29-1 with TRBJ2-3; TRBD1 agrees at 7 bases. The CDR3 spans 14 residues. Germline lookup yields CDR1 SQVTM and CDR2 ANQGSEA. Here the CDR3 DNA reads TGCAGCGTTGATGGGACAGAAGGCACAGATGCGCAGTATTTT. This gives the protein CSVDGTEGTDAQYF.